These 28 T cell receptor beta chains were all obtained from the same sample, sequenced in a study of T cell responses to AZD1222 COVID-19 vaccine. Repertoires were generated with immunoSEQ multiplex PCR, while TCRdb's copy carries only in-frame clones and drops some. The sample consists of roughly 130,000 clones, 90% to 95% of them appearing once. Sequencing was performed on peripheral blood, taken on day 0 of AZD1222 vaccination. Receptor source: an adult in good health.

The chain couples TRBV6-5 to TRBJ1-1; D not certain. The CDR3 is made up of 15 amino acids. CDR1 and CDR2 from the germline V gene are MNHEY and SVGAGI. Trimming took 7 bases from V and 3 from J, leaving 18 bases between them. This CDR3 is CASTPGERWYTEAFF. The CDR3 bases are TGTGCCAGCACCCCGGGTGAAAGGTGGTACACTGAAGCTTTCTTT.

This rearrangement joins TRBV7-6 to TRBJ2-3; TRBD2 is a possible D gene (5 bases). Germline CDR1 is SGHVS and CDR2 is FNYEAQ. The CDR3 consists of 16 residues. V lost 4 bases and J lost 6, with 20 bases in between. The CDR3 bases are TGTGCCAGCAGCTCACGGTTTGGGAAGGGAGCCGATACGCAGTATTTT. It specifies CASSSRFGKGADTQYF.

The chain couples TRBV5-1 to TRBJ1-4; D ambiguous. CDR1 and CDR2 from the germline V gene are SGHRS and YFSETQ. This CDR3 contains 14 residues. Trimming cost V 2 bases and J 4 bases, with 9 bases left between them. CDR3 in DNA: TGCGCCAGCAGCTTACACGAGTATAATGAAAAACTGTTTTTT. Its protein is CASSLHEYNEKLFF.

The chain joins TRBV2 to TRBJ1-5, with 7 bases aligning to TRBD1. The CDR3 covers 17 residues. The V gene's germline CDR1 is SNHLY and CDR2 FYNNEI. V gave up 6 bases and J gave up 0 bases; unmatched junction bases: 11. DNA of the CDR3: TGTGCCAGCAGGAAGGACAGGACTCCTTATAGCAATCAGCCCCAGCATTTT. Translating it yields CASRKDRTPYSNQPQHF.

The chain combines TRBV6-2 or TRBV6-3 with TRBJ1-1; no definite D call. V was pared by 4 bases and J by 11 bases, with 20 bases between. This CDR3 comprises 14 residues. Germline CDR1 reads MNHEY; CDR2 reads SVGEGT. This CDR3 reads CASSFEGRALEAFF. The CDR3 region has the DNA TGTGCCAGCAGTTTCGAGGGCAGAGCCTTAGAGGCTTTCTTT.

The sample holds a few counts of this clone. This chain connects TRBV24-1 to TRBJ2-3; possible D gene TRBD1, 5 bases. The V and J ends lost 4 bases and 4 bases respectively, with 14 bases between them. Per the germline V gene, CDR1 is KGHDR and CDR2 is SFDVKD. CDR3 size: 15 residues. CDR3 nucleotide sequence: TGTGCCACCAGTGACCCGCGACTGGGGCCAGATACGCAGTATTTT. Amino acids: CATSDPRLGPDTQYF.

The chain combines TRBV7-6 with TRBJ2-7; no clear D gene. Germline V CDR1 and CDR2: SGHVS, FNYEAQ. Trimming removed 2 bases at V and 4 bases at J, with 0 bases between. This CDR3 contains 10 residues. In nucleotides, the CDR3 is TGTGCCAGCAGCTTATACGAGCAGTACTTC. Its protein product is CASSLYEQYF.

The chain links TRBV11-1 to TRBJ2-1, with no clear D. V was pared by 1 base and J by 9 bases, with 7 bases between. This CDR3 has 12 amino acids. From germline, CDR1 is SGHAT and CDR2 FQDESV (reference sequence). The CDR3 loop is CASSLEEVEQFF. As DNA, the CDR3 is TGTGCCAGCAGCTTAGAAGAGGTTGAGCAGTTCTTC.

The V call is TRBV5-1, the J call TRBJ1-4; D not resolved. CDR1 is SGHRS, CDR2 YFSETQ, per germline. Trimming left V 3 bases short and J 8 bases short, with 14 bases between. The CDR3 runs to 14 residues. CDR3 sequence reads: CASSYYGLREKLFF. Written as DNA, the CDR3 is TGCGCCAGCAGCTATTATGGCCTTAGGGAAAAACTGTTTTTT.

This chain connects TRBV6-2 or TRBV6-3 to TRBJ1-2, with D possibly being TRBD1 (6 bases). The CDR3 spans 13 residues. Germline loops: CDR1 MNHEY, CDR2 SVGEGT. V was cut by 5 bases and J by 3 bases, with 10 bases left in between. CDR3 nucleotides: TGTGCCAGCAGTCCGACAGGTGACTATGGCTACACCTTC. Translated: CASSPTGDYGYTF.

This clone was detected once. The rearrangement links TRBV5-5 to TRBJ1-1, with 8 positions matching TRBD1. The J segment lost 2 bases and the V segment lost 2 bases, leaving 2 bases of the junction unmatched. From germline, CDR1 is SGHKS and CDR2 YYEKEE (reference sequence). CDR3 length: 14 amino acids. The DNA of the CDR3 is TGTGCCAGCAGCTTAACAGGGGGTAACACTGAAGCTTTCTTT. Translation gives CASSLTGGNTEAFF.

V gene TRBV3-1 (or the pseudogene TRBV3-2) combines with J gene TRBJ2-7; D is ambiguous. Germline values: CDR1 LGHDT, CDR2 YNNKEL (reference sequence). The V end was cut by 0 bases, the J end by 2 bases, with 8 bases between. This CDR3 is 14 amino acids long. The CDR3 sequence: CASSQDLWAYEQYF. CDR3 nucleotide sequence: TGTGCCAGCAGCCAAGATCTCTGGGCCTACGAGCAGTACTTC.

The chain is built from TRBV10-3 and TRBJ1-5; no clear D. Trimming took 4 bases from V and 4 from J, leaving 14 bases between them. Germline assignment: CDR1 ENHRY and CDR2 SYGVKD. The CDR3 runs to 15 residues. CDR3 sequence (DNA): TGTGCCATCAGTGCTTTCATAGACGGAAATCAGCCCCAGCATTTT. Residues: CAISAFIDGNQPQHF.

In nucleotides, the CDR3 is TGTGCCTCCTCGACAGGAAATTCACCCCTCCACTTT. This codes for CASSTGNSPLHF. The gene calls are TRBV19 and TRBJ1-6, with a tentative D call TRBD1 (6 bases). This CDR3 has 12 residues. Per the germline V gene, CDR1 is LNHDA and CDR2 is SQIVND (reference sequence). Trimming removed 11 bases from V and 7 bases from J, with 12 bases in between.

The chain couples TRBV15 to TRBJ2-3; D unresolved. V lost 3 bases, J lost 7 bases, and 5 bases lay in between. Germline V gene lookup returns CDR1 LNHNV and CDR2 YYDKDF (reference sequence). The CDR3 is 11 amino acids. The CDR3 DNA reads TGTGCCACCAGCAGCGGCCATACGCAGTATTTT. Translating it yields CATSSGHTQYF.

This chain connects TRBV6-5 to TRBJ2-2; D is uncertain. Germline V gene sequence: CDR1 MNHEY, CDR2 SVGAGI. V lost 6 bases and J lost 6, with 17 bases in between. This CDR3 spans 15 amino acids. The CDR3 here is CASRPGLIGSGELFF. The CDR3 DNA reads as TGTGCCAGCAGACCCGGTTTAATCGGGTCCGGGGAGCTGTTTTTT.

The rearrangement joins TRBV19 to TRBJ2-2; no firm D call. The CDR3 spans 12 residues. Trimming cost V 9 bases and J 3 bases, with 8 bases left between them. Germline-derived CDR1 and CDR2 are LNHDA and SQIVND (reference sequence). This chain's CDR3 is CASGRYTGELFF. CDR3 in DNA: TGTGCCAGCGGACGGTACACCGGGGAGCTGTTTTTT.

The chain carries TRBV5-1 and TRBJ1-2; 8 bases line up with TRBD1. The CDR3 totals 14 residues. Germline CDR1 is SGHRS and CDR2 is YFSETQ. With V trimmed by 4 bases and J by 7 bases, 9 bases remained unmatched. In DNA form, the CDR3 reads TGCGCCAGCAGCCCGGACAGGGAGGGGTCTGGCTACACCTTC. Translation gives CASSPDREGSGYTF. The complete variable domain, with remaining parts taken from reference TRBV5-1 and TRBJ1-2, reads KAGVTQTPRYLIKTRGQQVTLSCSPISGHRSVSWYQQTPGQGLQFLFEYFSETQRNKGNFPGRFSGRQFSNSRSEMNVSTLELGDSALYLCASSPDREGSGYTFGSGTRLTVV.

This chain joins TRBV27 and TRBJ1-2; maybe TRBD1 (5 bases). Germline CDR1 reads MNHEY; CDR2 reads SMNVEV (reference sequence). The CDR3 is 13 residues long. Trimming took off 3 bases at V and 3 bases at J, with 8 bases between the two ends. CDR3 region: CASSFQGDYGYTF. The CDR3 DNA sequence: TGTGCCAGCAGTTTTCAGGGTGACTATGGCTACACCTTC.

This rearrangement joins TRBV10-3 to TRBJ1-1, with TRBD1 identical over 9 bases. With 9 bases clipped from V and 3 bases from J, the junction kept 2 bases outside the gene matches. CDR3 size: 12 residues. Per the germline V gene, CDR1 is ENHRY and CDR2 is SYGVKD. The CDR3 loop reads CAIRQGDTEAFF. DNA for the CDR3: TGTGCCATACGACAGGGGGACACTGAAGCTTTCTTT.

V gene TRBV19 combines with J gene TRBJ1-3; D is possibly TRBD1 (5 bases). Germline values: CDR1 LNHDA, CDR2 SQIVND (reference sequence). The CDR3 extends over 15 amino acids. Trimming removed 9 bases from V and 5 bases from J, with 20 bases in between. The CDR3 reads CASTIRDAGRNTIYF. Written as DNA, the CDR3 is TGTGCCAGCACAATCCGGGACGCGGGGAGAAACACCATATATTTT.

The V and J genes are TRBV2 and TRBJ1-1, with 10 nucleotides matching TRBD1. The V and J ends lost 4 bases and 5 bases, in that order; junction bases with no gene match: 1. The CDR3 has 13 residues. The germline V gene has CDR1 SNHLY and CDR2 FYNNEI. For the CDR3, the DNA is TGTGCCAGCAGTGCGGACAGGGGGACTGAAGCTTTCTTT. This encodes CASSADRGTEAFF.

The genes are TRBV5-1 and TRBJ2-7; 11 bases are a match to TRBD2. CDR1 is SGHRS and CDR2 is YFSETQ in the germline V gene. CDR3 length: 17 residues. V lost 0 bases and J lost 6; bases outside the gene matches: 11. CDR3 DNA: TGCGCCAGCAGCTTGGGGGGGACTAGCGGAGGGTTGAGCGAGCAGTACTTC. Encoded protein: CASSLGGTSGGLSEQYF.

The chain uses TRBV7-8 and TRBJ2-5; maybe TRBD2 (6 bases). The germline V and J ends were trimmed by 3 bases and 5 bases, with 13 bases remaining between them. This CDR3 comprises 14 residues. CDR1 is SGHVS and CDR2 is FQNEAQ in the germline V gene. The CDR3 region has the DNA TGTGCCAGCAGCTTGACTAGGTCATACGAGACCCAGTACTTC. This sequence encodes CASSLTRSYETQYF.

The rearrangement joins TRBV2 to TRBJ1-1; unclear D gene. V gave up 6 bases and J gave up 0 bases, with 11 bases separating them. The CDR3 sequence is 14 residues long. In germline, CDR1 is SNHLY, CDR2 FYNNEI. CDR3 protein: CASRTESMNTEAFF. CDR3 in DNA: TGTGCCAGCAGAACTGAATCGATGAACACTGAAGCTTTCTTT.

The V and J genes are TRBV6-5 and TRBJ2-7; a possible D gene is TRBD2 (5 bases). V gave up 10 bases and J gave up 5 bases, with 18 bases separating them. In germline, CDR1 is MNHEY, CDR2 SVGAGI. The CDR3 contains 13 residues. The CDR3 reads CAINDGIGHEQYF. The CDR3 region has the DNA TGTGCCATCAACGACGGGATTGGCCACGAGCAGTACTTC.

The J gene is TRBJ2-7, the V gene TRBV11-2, with D perhaps being TRBD1 or TRBD2 (5 bases each). V lost 1 base, J lost 2 bases, and 12 bases lay in between. From germline, CDR1 is SGHAT and CDR2 FQNNGV. The CDR3 is 15 residues long. The CDR3 region is CASSLGWDGAYEQYF. The CDR3, as DNA: TGTGCCAGCAGCTTAGGTTGGGACGGGGCCTACGAGCAGTACTTC.

The V and J genes are TRBV9 and TRBJ2-5; a weak D match, TRBD2 (6 bases). V lost 3 bases to trimming and J lost 7 bases, with 13 bases between them. The CDR3 is 13 residues long. The germline V gene has CDR1 SGDLS and CDR2 YYNGEE. CDR3 sequence reads: CASSGDSRATQYF. For the CDR3, the DNA is TGTGCCAGCAGCGGGGACTCCCGAGCGACCCAGTACTTC.